One sample yielded the 28 T cell receptor beta chains listed below, sequenced in a study of blood T cell repertoires in COVID-19 (dated by TCRdb to 2018 to 2020). Library preparation employed the immunoSEQ multiplex PCR assay. TCRdb retrieved this table from immuneACCESS and kept in-frame rearrangements only. Not all clones are present; in checked studies, unresolved V genes account for under half, and no reason is known for the remainder. Counted in this sample were about 68,000 clones; approximately 88% of them appeared once. Clones ranked in the top ten supply 8.5% to 10% of the sample. Sequenced: peripheral blood. All receptors come from a man in his fifties or sixties with active COVID-19.

The sample holds one count of this clone. This chain joins TRBV18 and TRBJ1-4, with a tentative D call TRBD1 (5 bases). Germline values: CDR1 KGHSH, CDR2 LQKENI. V lost 3 bases and J 5 bases, leaving 13 bases between the germline ends. The CDR3 totals 15 residues. The CDR3 sequence: CASSPQGLGNEKLFF. For the CDR3, the DNA is TGTGCCAGCTCACCCCAGGGACTAGGGAATGAAAAACTGTTTTTT. Full variable domain (remainder filled in from reference TRBV18 and TRBJ1-4): NAGVMQNPRHLVRRRGQEARLRCSPMKGHSHVYWYRQLPEEGLKFMVYLQKENIIDESGMPKERFSAEFPKEGPSILRIQQVVRGDSAAYFCASSPQGLGNEKLFFGSGTQLSVL.

V is TRBV4-1 and J is TRBJ1-1, with TRBD1 matching 8 bases. The germline gives CDR1 MGHRA, CDR2 YSYEKL. Trimming took 1 base from V and 7 from J; bases not matched to a gene: 8. The CDR3 extends over 15 amino acids. This CDR3 reads CASSQGTGPEIEAFF. CDR3 DNA sequence: TGCGCCAGCAGCCAAGGGACAGGGCCCGAAATTGAAGCTTTCTTT.

This rearrangement joins TRBV19 to TRBJ1-2; D is possibly TRBD1 (5 bases). The CDR3 spans 14 residues. The V gene's germline CDR1 is LNHDA and CDR2 SQIVND (reference sequence). The V gene lost 0 bases and the J gene lost 5 bases, with 10 bases spanning the gap. DNA for the CDR3: TGTGCCAGTAGTATAGATCGGGGGTCGTATGGCTACACCTTC. Its protein is CASSIDRGSYGYTF.

V is TRBV2 and J is TRBJ1-2; TRBD1 matches 9 bases. Trimming cost V 7 bases and J 1 base; bases outside gene matches: 7. CDR1 and CDR2 from the germline V gene are SNHLY and FYNNEI. The CDR3 runs to 15 residues. CDR3 DNA sequence: TGTGCCAGCACAGGGACAGGGAATAGTAACTATGGCTACACCTTC. It is translated as CASTGTGNSNYGYTF.

V gene TRBV3-1 (or the pseudogene TRBV3-2) combines with J gene TRBJ1-5; no clear D gene. The CDR3 covers 13 residues. V lost 5 bases to trimming and J lost 4 bases, with 9 bases between them. Germline CDR1 is LGHDT and CDR2 is YNNKEL (reference sequence). The CDR3 region is CASSGSENQPQHF. CDR3 coding DNA: TGTGCCAGCAGCGGTAGCGAGAATCAGCCCCAGCATTTT.

V gene TRBV5-1 combines with J gene TRBJ2-7; TRBD2 is a possible D gene (5 bases). Looked up from germline, CDR1 is SGHRS and CDR2 is YFSETQ. The CDR3 is 17 residues long. Trimming shortened V by 4 bases and J by 5 bases, and 25 bases separated the two germline ends. CDR3 in amino acids: CASSPHQPVARKDEQYF. For the CDR3, the DNA is TGCGCCAGCAGCCCCCACCAACCGGTAGCGAGGAAGGACGAGCAGTACTTC.

This clone was picked up a small number of times. The chain has TRBV7-9 and TRBJ1-6; no clear D gene. Germline CDR1 SEHNR, CDR2 FQNEAQ (reference sequence). This CDR3 spans 13 amino acids. V lost 1 base, J lost 8 bases, and 6 bases lay in between. The CDR3 coding sequence is TGTGCCAGCAGCTTAGGGGAGGATTCACCCCTCCACTTT. Translated, it gives CASSLGEDSPLHF. Drawing the rest from reference TRBV7-9 and TRBJ1-6, the complete variable domain is DTGVSQNPRHKITKRGQNVTFRCDPISEHNRLYWYRQTLGQGPEFLTYFQNEAQLEKSRLLSDRFSAERPKGSFSTLEIQRTEQGDSAMYLCASSLGEDSPLHFGNGTRLTVT.

CDR3 protein: CASSSSVTSAPYSYEQYF. For the CDR3, the DNA is TGTGCCAGCAGCTCCAGTGTGACTAGCGCGCCATATTCCTACGAGCAGTACTTC. The chain joins TRBV7-9 to TRBJ2-7; TRBD2 agrees at 8 bases. Unmatched junction bases numbered 15, after V lost 4 bases and J lost 1 base. This CDR3 has 18 residues. The germline V gene encodes CDR1 SEHNR and CDR2 FQNEAQ (reference sequence).

The chain links TRBV6-5 to TRBJ2-1; D call uncertain. Per germline, CDR1 MNHEY and CDR2 SVGAGI. V shed 6 bases and J shed 3 bases, with 12 bases lying between them. The CDR3 totals 14 residues. The CDR3 is CASSHTLHYNEQFF. In DNA form, the CDR3 reads TGTGCCAGCAGCCACACCCTCCACTACAATGAGCAGTTCTTC.

The rearrangement uses TRBV5-1 and TRBJ1-1, with D perhaps matching TRBD1 (6 bases). CDR3 size: 20 residues. Germline lookup yields CDR1 SGHRS and CDR2 YFSETQ. The V gene lost 0 bases and the J gene lost 0 bases, with 24 bases spanning the gap. As DNA, the CDR3 is TGCGCCAGCAGCTTGGCTATCGTGGCGGGGGGCTTCTACATGAACACTGAAGCTTTCTTT. Amino acids: CASSLAIVAGGFYMNTEAFF.

The rearrangement uses TRBV2 and TRBJ2-2, with TRBD2 identical over 10 bases. The germline CDR1 and CDR2 sequences are SNHLY and FYNNEI. This CDR3 is 18 amino acids long. V was clipped by 8 bases and J by 3 bases; unmatched bases: 15. The CDR3, as DNA: TGTGCCAGCTTCTTTACCCCGGAAGCGGGGGGGGACACCGGGGAGCTGTTTTTT. The encoded protein is CASFFTPEAGGDTGELFF. The entire variable domain, with the rest obtained from reference TRBV2 and TRBJ2-2, is as follows: EPEVTQTPSHQVTQMGQEVILRCVPISNHLYFYWYRQILGQKVEFLVSFYNNEISEKSEIFDDQFSVERPDGSNFTLKIRSTKLEDSAMYFCASFFTPEAGGDTGELFFGEGSRLTVL.

This chain connects TRBV11-3 to TRBJ2-1; 9 bases map to TRBD2. There are 17 residues in the CDR3. V trimming: 3 bases; J trimming: 0 bases; junction bases outside the gene matches: 6. Per germline, CDR1 SGHNT and CDR2 YENEEA. CDR3: CASSLASGVSSYNEQFF. The CDR3 nucleotides are TGTGCCAGCAGCTTGGCTAGCGGGGTGTCCTCCTACAATGAGCAGTTCTTC.

Concerning this clone itself: The junction does not match germline at one end; this may be a read error. This chain uses TRBV18 with TRBJ1-5; a possible D gene is TRBD1 (6 bases). Looked up from germline, CDR1 is KGHSH and CDR2 is LQKENI. CDR3 length: 17 amino acids. CDR3 in amino acids: CASSPRQARQGNQPQHF. The CDR3 DNA reads as TGTGCCAGCTCGCCACGGCAGGCTAGGCAGGGGAATCAGCCCCAGCATTTT.

There are a few counts of this clone. This chain joins TRBV13 and TRBJ2-7; 8 nucleotides line up with TRBD2. Germline values: CDR1 PRHDT, CDR2 FYEKMQ (reference sequence). CDR3 size: 15 residues. V shed 4 bases and J 5 bases; nucleotides not matched to a gene: 10. CDR3: CASSSGLAGTHEQYF. DNA of the CDR3: TGTGCCAGCAGCTCAGGACTAGCCGGAACCCACGAGCAGTACTTC.

The J gene is TRBJ1-4, the V gene TRBV9; D is undetermined. The V gene's germline CDR1 is SGDLS and CDR2 YYNGEE. There are 15 residues in the CDR3. With 4 bases removed from V and 7 bases from J, the gap between germline ends came to 17 bases. In nucleotides, the CDR3 is TGTGCCAGCAGCAAGGAGGGAGGGTGGGGTGAAAAACTGTTTTTT. It translates to CASSKEGGWGEKLFF.

Here the CDR3 reads CASSALTGSIPLYGYTF. The CDR3 nucleotides read TGTGCCAGCAGCGCCCTGACAGGGAGTATCCCCCTTTATGGCTACACCTTC. The gene calls are TRBV27 and TRBJ1-2; TRBD1 aligns across 7 bases. Losses at the gene ends were 6 bases for V and 5 bases for J; bases not matched to a gene: 18. This CDR3 has 17 amino acids. Germline loops: CDR1 MNHEY, CDR2 SMNVEV (reference sequence).

The rearrangement links TRBV7-9 to TRBJ2-7; tentatively, D is TRBD1 (6 bases). Deletions cut 5 bases from V and 6 bases from J, with 11 bases between. Looked up from germline, CDR1 is SEHNR and CDR2 is FQNEAQ (reference sequence). The CDR3 extends over 12 amino acids. The CDR3 here is CASSAGVGEQYF. In nucleotides, the CDR3 is TGTGCCAGCAGCGCAGGGGTCGGCGAGCAGTACTTC.

The chain is built from TRBV15 and TRBJ1-2, with 8 bases aligning to TRBD1. The germline CDR1 and CDR2 sequences are LNHNV and YYDKDF (reference sequence). With 4 bases clipped from V and 8 bases from J, the junction kept 15 bases outside the gene matches. The length of the CDR3 is 16 residues. CDR3 residues: CATSINPDRASYGYTF. For the CDR3, the DNA is TGTGCCACCAGCATTAACCCGGACAGGGCAAGTTACGGCTACACCTTC.

This clone appeared once. This sequence joins TRBV19 and TRBJ2-2; D possibly corresponds to TRBD2 (6 bases). The CDR3 sequence is 15 residues long. The V end lost 8 bases, the J end lost 0 bases, and 13 bases lay between the germline ends. CDR1 is LNHDA, CDR2 SQIVND, per germline (reference sequence). CDR3 sequence (DNA): TGTGCCAGTTCCGGGGAGGCCGCGAACACCGGGGAGCTGTTTTTT. Translated: CASSGEAANTGELFF.

This chain links TRBV6-5 with TRBJ2-3; a weak D match, TRBD2 (5 bases). Germline assignment: CDR1 MNHEY and CDR2 SVGAGI. Trimming took 3 bases from V and 5 from J, leaving 6 bases between them. This CDR3 region has 12 residues. CDR3 bases: TGTGCCAGCAGTTATCGGGGAGATACGCAGTATTTT. Its protein product is CASSYRGDTQYF.

The chain joins TRBV5-6 to TRBJ2-7; TRBD2 is a possible D gene (6 bases). Germline lookup yields CDR1 SGHDT and CDR2 YYEEEE. V was cut by 4 bases and J by 3 bases, with 14 bases left in between. The CDR3 runs 14 residues. CDR3 residues: CASSLGGANYEQYF. The CDR3, as DNA: TGTGCCAGCAGCCTCGGAGGGGCCAACTACGAGCAGTACTTC. The full variable domain, completed using reference TRBV5-6 and TRBJ2-7, is DAGVTQSPTHLIKTRGQQVTLRCSPKSGHDTVSWYQQALGQGPQFIFQYYEEEERQRGNFPDRFSGHQFPNYSSELNVNALLLGDSALYLCASSLGGANYEQYFGPGTRLTVT.

This rearrangement joins TRBV7-6 to TRBJ2-7; the D gene is possibly TRBD2 (5 bases). The V gene's germline CDR1 is SGHVS and CDR2 FNYEAQ. CDR3 length: 15 amino acids. V was clipped by 0 bases and J by 3 bases, with 12 bases between them. CDR3 DNA: TGTGCCAGCAGCTTAGCCCTAGCCACCTACTACGAGCAGTACTTC. Translating gives CASSLALATYYEQYF.

This clone was recorded a few times. The chain is built from TRBV7-9 and TRBJ2-2, with 8 bases matching TRBD1. CDR1 and CDR2 (germline): SEHNR, FQNEAQ (reference sequence). This CDR3 spans 16 amino acids. The trim removed 3 bases at V and 1 base at J, leaving 4 bases unmatched. The CDR3 sequence: CASSFPGQVNTGELFF. The CDR3 bases are TGTGCCAGCAGCTTTCCGGGACAGGTGAACACCGGGGAGCTGTTTTTT.

Here the CDR3 reads CASSPGQGYSIQYF. The CDR3 bases are TGCGCCAGCAGCCCGGGACAGGGGTACAGCATTCAGTACTTC. V gene TRBV5-1 combines with J gene TRBJ2-4; 10 nucleotides match TRBD1. The CDR3 sequence is 14 residues long. With 4 bases clipped from V and 9 bases from J, the junction kept 7 bases outside the gene matches. Germline CDR1 SGHRS, CDR2 YFSETQ.

V gene TRBV21-1 combines with J gene TRBJ2-5; TRBD1, the table's D call, lacks a check against the DNA. TRBV21-1 is shown as a pseudogene. This CDR3 region has 15 residues. CDR3 loop: CASSKEKAGQETQYF. Written as DNA, the CDR3 is TGTGCCAGCAGCAAAGAAAAGGCAGGGCAAGAGACCCAGTACTTC.

CDR3: CASSLRGQGKNIQYF. The CDR3 bases are TGTGCCAGCAGCCTAAGGGGACAGGGCAAAAACATTCAGTACTTC. The rearrangement joins TRBV3-1 (or the pseudogene TRBV3-2) to TRBJ2-4; TRBD1 agrees at 9 bases. V lost 4 bases, J lost 3 bases, and 4 bases stayed unmatched. Germline loops: CDR1 LGHDT, CDR2 YNNKEL (reference sequence). There are 15 residues in the CDR3.

The chain couples TRBV5-1 to TRBJ2-6, with D perhaps matching TRBD2 (7 bases). The V gene lost 10 bases and the J gene lost 2 bases, with 16 bases spanning the gap. Germline CDR1 SGHRS, CDR2 YFSETQ. The length of the CDR3 is 15 residues. CDR3 protein: CAGSRGAPGANVLTF. The DNA of the CDR3 is TGCGCCGGGTCACGGGGGGCCCCTGGGGCCAACGTCCTGACTTTC.

V gene TRBV12-5 combines with J gene TRBJ2-7; 7 bases fit TRBD1. This CDR3 has 15 residues. The V segment lost 0 bases and the J segment 4 bases; nucleotides outside the gene matches: 6. Germline CDR1 and CDR2: LGHNT and FRNRAP. CDR3 amino acids: CASGLVLDRAYEQYF. The DNA of the CDR3 is TGTGCTAGTGGTTTGGTGCTCGACAGGGCATACGAGCAGTACTTC.